This passage covers 13 T cell receptor beta chains from one sample sequenced in a study of shared clonotypes between healthy human individuals. Repertoires were generated with immunoSEQ multiplex PCR, while TCRdb's copy carries only in-frame clones and drops some. The data contain about 800,000 clones, roughly 96% of them seen just once; the ten biggest clones take up over 0.2%. Naivety among CD8 cells was defined by CD45RO negativity and positive CCR7 selection, thereby excluding terminally differentiated effector memory CD45RA+ cells. Sequencing input: naive CD8+ T cells sorted from blood. The source of these receptors is a man aged 25 to 40 in good health.

The chain joins TRBV5-4 to TRBJ2-1; D gene unclear. The CDR3 spans 14 residues. Trimming cost V 5 bases and J 4 bases, with 13 bases left between them. Germline loops: CDR1 SGHNT, CDR2 YYREEE (reference sequence). As DNA, the CDR3 is TGTGCCAGCAGTCCTCGTTTCGAGTACAATGAGCAGTTCTTC. Residues: CASSPRFEYNEQFF.

A note on this clone: In this CDR3 the conserved last residue, phenylalanine or tryptophan, is missing, so a read error is likely. It is unclear where the CDR3 begins or ends on the DNA, so no DNA is shown, and the CDR3 is as TCRdb lists it. The chain employs TRBV6-1 and TRBJ1-1. Germline V CDR1 and CDR2: MNHNS, SASEGT. Termini included, the CDR3 measures 12 amino acids. CDR3 protein: CASSEASGLLTI.

The gene calls are TRBV7-9 and TRBJ2-4; no reliable D call. Germline assignment: CDR1 SEHNR and CDR2 FQNEAQ (reference sequence). This CDR3 region has 15 residues. The germline V and J ends were trimmed by 5 bases and 0 bases, with 11 bases remaining between them. For the CDR3, the DNA is TGTGCCAGCAGCGTTTTCGAGGTAGCCAAAAACATTCAGTACTTC. Its translation is CASSVFEVAKNIQYF.

The CDR3 region is CASSLETGYNEQFF. DNA for the CDR3: TGTGCCAGCAGCCTGGAGACAGGCTACAATGAGCAGTTCTTC. The rearrangement uses TRBV7-2 and TRBJ2-1; weak D call: TRBD1 (6 bases). Per germline, CDR1 SGHTA and CDR2 FQGNSA. V was pared by 5 bases and J by 3 bases, with 11 bases between. This CDR3 spans 14 amino acids. Looking up the rest from reference TRBV7-2 and TRBJ2-1 gives the full variable domain: GAGVSQSPSNKVTEKGKDVELRCDPISGHTALYWYRQSLGQGLEFLIYFQGNSAPDKSGLPSDRFSAERTGGSVSTLTIQRTQQEDSAVYLCASSLETGYNEQFFGPGTRLTVL.

The CDR3 DNA sequence: TGTGCCAGCAGCTTAGAGGACAGGGTGAACACCGGGGAGCTGTTTTTT. It translates to CASSLEDRVNTGELFF. V gene TRBV7-9 combines with J gene TRBJ2-2, with 8 bases that match TRBD1. The CDR3 runs to 16 residues. Germline V gene data show CDR1 as SEHNR and CDR2 as FQNEAQ (reference sequence). J was trimmed by 1 base and V by 1 base; bases with no gene match: 2.

The chain carries TRBV29-1 and TRBJ2-7; TRBD1 is a possible D gene (6 bases). Looked up from germline, CDR1 is SQVTM and CDR2 is ANQGSEA. V lost 2 bases to trimming and J lost 2 bases, with 13 bases between them. The CDR3 length is 14 residues. The CDR3 DNA sequence: TGCAGCGTTGAAATCCAGGACAGCACCTACGAGCAGTACTTC. Its protein is CSVEIQDSTYEQYF.

Comment on this clone: Within the sample, other DNA sequences also encode this same CDR3. V is TRBV11-2 and J is TRBJ2-7; a weak D match, TRBD1 (5 bases). V lost 0 bases, J lost 2 bases, and 5 bases lay in between. The length of the CDR3 is 13 residues. Germline CDR1 SGHAT, CDR2 FQNNGV. This chain's CDR3 is CASSLEGPYEQYF. As DNA, the CDR3 is TGTGCCAGCAGCTTAGAGGGGCCCTACGAGCAGTACTTC.

The chain recombines TRBV11-2 with TRBJ1-5; D remains unclear. V lost 0 bases to trimming and J lost 6 bases, with 6 bases between them. CDR1 and CDR2 from the germline V gene are SGHAT and FQNNGV. This CDR3 spans 13 amino acids. CDR3 sequence (DNA): TGTGCCAGCAGCTTAGATCCCCCTCAGCCCCAGCATTTT. Amino acids: CASSLDPPQPQHF.

The chain is built from TRBV29-1 and TRBJ2-7; TRBD1 aligns across 8 bases. With V trimmed by 4 bases and J by 5 bases, 7 bases remained unmatched. Germline V lookup: CDR1 SQVTM, CDR2 ANQGSEA. The CDR3 has 13 amino acids. The CDR3 region has the DNA TGCAGCGTTGTTTTGCTGACAGGGGACGAGCAGTACTTC. This translates into CSVVLLTGDEQYF.

The V gene is TRBV4-2, the J gene TRBJ2-7, with TRBD2 matching 7 bases. The CDR3 length is 17 residues. V shed 1 base, J shed 3 bases, and the junction held 12 bases outside the gene matches. Germline V gives CDR1 LGHNA, CDR2 YNFKEQ. The CDR3 bases are TGTGCCAGCAGCCAAGGCGGCGGGAGTCCTACAGACTACGAGCAGTACTTC. Protein product: CASSQGGGSPTDYEQYF.

The chain uses TRBV18 and TRBJ2-7; D may match TRBD1 or TRBD2 (6 bases each). There are 16 residues in the CDR3. Between the trimmed V and J ends, which lost 2 bases and 2 bases, there was a span of 16 bases. Germline V gives CDR1 KGHSH, CDR2 LQKENI. The CDR3 spells CASSPGQTGATYEQYF. The CDR3 DNA sequence: TGTGCCAGCTCACCAGGACAGACGGGGGCGACCTACGAGCAGTACTTC. Based on the CDR3 plus reference TRBV18 and TRBJ2-7, the full variable domain is NAGVMQNPRHLVRRRGQEARLRCSPMKGHSHVYWYRQLPEEGLKFMVYLQKENIIDESGMPKERFSAEFPKEGPSILRIQQVVRGDSAAYFCASSPGQTGATYEQYFGPGTRLTVT.

The chain joins TRBV4-3 to TRBJ1-1, with a weak D call TRBD1 (5 bases). The CDR3 runs to 15 residues. Germline lookup yields CDR1 LGHNA and CDR2 YSLEER. V lost 0 bases and J 7 bases, leaving 15 bases between the germline ends. CDR3 sequence: CASSQDGGEHGEAFF. CDR3 nucleotides: TGCGCCAGCAGCCAAGATGGGGGGGAACACGGTGAAGCTTTCTTT.

V usage is TRBV27 and J usage is TRBJ2-4, with 11 positions matching TRBD2. Trimming at V came to 5 bases and at J to 1 base, leaving 7 bases not matched to a gene. Germline V gene sequence: CDR1 MNHEY, CDR2 SMNVEV (reference sequence). The CDR3 is 17 amino acids. The CDR3 loop reads CASSPLSSGGAKNIQYF. DNA of the CDR3: TGTGCCAGCAGTCCCCTTTCTAGCGGGGGGGCCAAAAACATTCAGTACTTC.